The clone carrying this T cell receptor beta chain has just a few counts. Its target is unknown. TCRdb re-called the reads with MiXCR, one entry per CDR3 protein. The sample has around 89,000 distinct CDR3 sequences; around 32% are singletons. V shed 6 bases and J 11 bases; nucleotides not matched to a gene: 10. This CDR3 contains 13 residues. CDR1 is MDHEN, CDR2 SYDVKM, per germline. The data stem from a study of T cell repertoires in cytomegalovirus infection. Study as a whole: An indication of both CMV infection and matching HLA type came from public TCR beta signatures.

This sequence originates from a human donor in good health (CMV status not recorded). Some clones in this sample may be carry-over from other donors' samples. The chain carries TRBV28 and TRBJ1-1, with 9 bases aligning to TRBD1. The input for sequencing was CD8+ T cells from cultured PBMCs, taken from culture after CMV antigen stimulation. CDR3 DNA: TGTGCCAGCAGCCCAGGACAGGGGTTTTTGGCTTTCTTT. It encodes CASSPGQGFLAFF.